This entry lists 5 T cell receptor beta chains sequenced from one sample in a study of T cell clones after liver transplantation. The protocol was immunoSEQ multiplex PCR, while the TCRdb copy is restricted to in-frame clones and leaves out a portion. The sample carries 65,000 to 70,000 clones, nearly 95% recorded once. Sequenced here: CD4+ T cells from blood, sampled roughly 25 months after liver transplant. The receptors stem from a human patient who received a liver transplant. Some T cells may originate from the graft donor.

The chain employs TRBV27 and TRBJ2-3; 7 nucleotides line up with TRBD1. J lost 4 bases, V lost 7 bases, and 5 bases had no gene match. CDR3 size: 13 residues. CDR1 is MNHEY, CDR2 SMNVEV, per germline (reference sequence). The CDR3 loop is CASTRQGSDTQYF. In nucleotides, the CDR3 is TGTGCCAGCACAAGACAGGGCTCAGATACGCAGTATTTT.

V gene TRBV7-2 combines with J gene TRBJ2-7; the D is unclear. Germline CDR1 SGHTA, CDR2 FQGNSA. CDR3 length: 15 amino acids. Trimming cost V 1 base and J 3 bases, with 13 bases left between them. CDR3: CASSLEAWGNYEQYF. CDR3 sequence (DNA): TGTGCCAGCAGCTTAGAAGCTTGGGGAAACTACGAGCAGTACTTC. The whole variable domain, filled in from reference TRBV7-2 and TRBJ2-7, reads GAGVSQSPSNKVTEKGKDVELRCDPISGHTALYWYRQSLGQGLEFLIYFQGNSAPDKSGLPSDRFSAERTGGSVSTLTIQRTQQEDSAVYLCASSLEAWGNYEQYFGPGTRLTVT.

The chain joins TRBV6-5 to TRBJ2-3; D not resolved. Between the trimmed V and J ends, which lost 5 bases and 4 bases, there was a span of 4 bases. The CDR3 runs 11 residues. Looked up from germline, CDR1 is MNHEY and CDR2 is SVGAGI. This CDR3 is CASSSADTQYF. CDR3 DNA: TGTGCCAGCAGTAGCGCAGATACGCAGTATTTT.

The V call is TRBV6-5, the J call TRBJ1-1; D not certain. CDR3 size: 11 residues. V dropped 4 bases and J dropped 1 base, with 1 base sitting between them. Germline V CDR1 and CDR2: MNHEY, SVGAGI. The CDR3 nucleotides read TGTGCCAGCAGTTGGAACACTGAAGCTTTCTTT. Translation: CASSWNTEAFF.

The chain carries TRBV19 and TRBJ2-1; the match to TRBD2 covers 12 bases. The V gene end was trimmed by 5 bases and the J gene end by 0 bases; junction bases not matched to a gene: 8. Germline V gene sequence: CDR1 LNHDA, CDR2 SQIVND (reference sequence). The CDR3 loop spans 18 amino acids. CDR3 coding DNA: TGTGCCAGTAGTTTACTAGCGGGAGGACCCAGCTCCTACAATGAGCAGTTCTTC. It codes for CASSLLAGGPSSYNEQFF.